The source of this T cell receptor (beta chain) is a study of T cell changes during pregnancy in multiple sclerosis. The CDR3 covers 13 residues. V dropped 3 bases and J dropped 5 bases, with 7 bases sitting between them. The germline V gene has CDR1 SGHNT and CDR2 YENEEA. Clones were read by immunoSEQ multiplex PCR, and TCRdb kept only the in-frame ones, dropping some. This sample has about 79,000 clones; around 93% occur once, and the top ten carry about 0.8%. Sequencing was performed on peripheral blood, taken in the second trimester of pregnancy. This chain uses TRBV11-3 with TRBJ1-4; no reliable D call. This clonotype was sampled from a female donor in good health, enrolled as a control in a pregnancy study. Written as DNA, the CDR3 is TGTGCCAGCAGCTTTGGAGAAAATGAAAAACTGTTTTTT. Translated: CASSFGENEKLFF. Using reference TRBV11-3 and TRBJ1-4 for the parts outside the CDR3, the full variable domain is EAGVVQSPRYKIIEKKQPVAFWCNPISGHNTLYWYLQNLGQGPELLIRYENEEAVDDSQLPKDRFSAERLKGVDSTLKIQPAELGDSAVYLCASSFGENEKLFFGSGTQLSVL.